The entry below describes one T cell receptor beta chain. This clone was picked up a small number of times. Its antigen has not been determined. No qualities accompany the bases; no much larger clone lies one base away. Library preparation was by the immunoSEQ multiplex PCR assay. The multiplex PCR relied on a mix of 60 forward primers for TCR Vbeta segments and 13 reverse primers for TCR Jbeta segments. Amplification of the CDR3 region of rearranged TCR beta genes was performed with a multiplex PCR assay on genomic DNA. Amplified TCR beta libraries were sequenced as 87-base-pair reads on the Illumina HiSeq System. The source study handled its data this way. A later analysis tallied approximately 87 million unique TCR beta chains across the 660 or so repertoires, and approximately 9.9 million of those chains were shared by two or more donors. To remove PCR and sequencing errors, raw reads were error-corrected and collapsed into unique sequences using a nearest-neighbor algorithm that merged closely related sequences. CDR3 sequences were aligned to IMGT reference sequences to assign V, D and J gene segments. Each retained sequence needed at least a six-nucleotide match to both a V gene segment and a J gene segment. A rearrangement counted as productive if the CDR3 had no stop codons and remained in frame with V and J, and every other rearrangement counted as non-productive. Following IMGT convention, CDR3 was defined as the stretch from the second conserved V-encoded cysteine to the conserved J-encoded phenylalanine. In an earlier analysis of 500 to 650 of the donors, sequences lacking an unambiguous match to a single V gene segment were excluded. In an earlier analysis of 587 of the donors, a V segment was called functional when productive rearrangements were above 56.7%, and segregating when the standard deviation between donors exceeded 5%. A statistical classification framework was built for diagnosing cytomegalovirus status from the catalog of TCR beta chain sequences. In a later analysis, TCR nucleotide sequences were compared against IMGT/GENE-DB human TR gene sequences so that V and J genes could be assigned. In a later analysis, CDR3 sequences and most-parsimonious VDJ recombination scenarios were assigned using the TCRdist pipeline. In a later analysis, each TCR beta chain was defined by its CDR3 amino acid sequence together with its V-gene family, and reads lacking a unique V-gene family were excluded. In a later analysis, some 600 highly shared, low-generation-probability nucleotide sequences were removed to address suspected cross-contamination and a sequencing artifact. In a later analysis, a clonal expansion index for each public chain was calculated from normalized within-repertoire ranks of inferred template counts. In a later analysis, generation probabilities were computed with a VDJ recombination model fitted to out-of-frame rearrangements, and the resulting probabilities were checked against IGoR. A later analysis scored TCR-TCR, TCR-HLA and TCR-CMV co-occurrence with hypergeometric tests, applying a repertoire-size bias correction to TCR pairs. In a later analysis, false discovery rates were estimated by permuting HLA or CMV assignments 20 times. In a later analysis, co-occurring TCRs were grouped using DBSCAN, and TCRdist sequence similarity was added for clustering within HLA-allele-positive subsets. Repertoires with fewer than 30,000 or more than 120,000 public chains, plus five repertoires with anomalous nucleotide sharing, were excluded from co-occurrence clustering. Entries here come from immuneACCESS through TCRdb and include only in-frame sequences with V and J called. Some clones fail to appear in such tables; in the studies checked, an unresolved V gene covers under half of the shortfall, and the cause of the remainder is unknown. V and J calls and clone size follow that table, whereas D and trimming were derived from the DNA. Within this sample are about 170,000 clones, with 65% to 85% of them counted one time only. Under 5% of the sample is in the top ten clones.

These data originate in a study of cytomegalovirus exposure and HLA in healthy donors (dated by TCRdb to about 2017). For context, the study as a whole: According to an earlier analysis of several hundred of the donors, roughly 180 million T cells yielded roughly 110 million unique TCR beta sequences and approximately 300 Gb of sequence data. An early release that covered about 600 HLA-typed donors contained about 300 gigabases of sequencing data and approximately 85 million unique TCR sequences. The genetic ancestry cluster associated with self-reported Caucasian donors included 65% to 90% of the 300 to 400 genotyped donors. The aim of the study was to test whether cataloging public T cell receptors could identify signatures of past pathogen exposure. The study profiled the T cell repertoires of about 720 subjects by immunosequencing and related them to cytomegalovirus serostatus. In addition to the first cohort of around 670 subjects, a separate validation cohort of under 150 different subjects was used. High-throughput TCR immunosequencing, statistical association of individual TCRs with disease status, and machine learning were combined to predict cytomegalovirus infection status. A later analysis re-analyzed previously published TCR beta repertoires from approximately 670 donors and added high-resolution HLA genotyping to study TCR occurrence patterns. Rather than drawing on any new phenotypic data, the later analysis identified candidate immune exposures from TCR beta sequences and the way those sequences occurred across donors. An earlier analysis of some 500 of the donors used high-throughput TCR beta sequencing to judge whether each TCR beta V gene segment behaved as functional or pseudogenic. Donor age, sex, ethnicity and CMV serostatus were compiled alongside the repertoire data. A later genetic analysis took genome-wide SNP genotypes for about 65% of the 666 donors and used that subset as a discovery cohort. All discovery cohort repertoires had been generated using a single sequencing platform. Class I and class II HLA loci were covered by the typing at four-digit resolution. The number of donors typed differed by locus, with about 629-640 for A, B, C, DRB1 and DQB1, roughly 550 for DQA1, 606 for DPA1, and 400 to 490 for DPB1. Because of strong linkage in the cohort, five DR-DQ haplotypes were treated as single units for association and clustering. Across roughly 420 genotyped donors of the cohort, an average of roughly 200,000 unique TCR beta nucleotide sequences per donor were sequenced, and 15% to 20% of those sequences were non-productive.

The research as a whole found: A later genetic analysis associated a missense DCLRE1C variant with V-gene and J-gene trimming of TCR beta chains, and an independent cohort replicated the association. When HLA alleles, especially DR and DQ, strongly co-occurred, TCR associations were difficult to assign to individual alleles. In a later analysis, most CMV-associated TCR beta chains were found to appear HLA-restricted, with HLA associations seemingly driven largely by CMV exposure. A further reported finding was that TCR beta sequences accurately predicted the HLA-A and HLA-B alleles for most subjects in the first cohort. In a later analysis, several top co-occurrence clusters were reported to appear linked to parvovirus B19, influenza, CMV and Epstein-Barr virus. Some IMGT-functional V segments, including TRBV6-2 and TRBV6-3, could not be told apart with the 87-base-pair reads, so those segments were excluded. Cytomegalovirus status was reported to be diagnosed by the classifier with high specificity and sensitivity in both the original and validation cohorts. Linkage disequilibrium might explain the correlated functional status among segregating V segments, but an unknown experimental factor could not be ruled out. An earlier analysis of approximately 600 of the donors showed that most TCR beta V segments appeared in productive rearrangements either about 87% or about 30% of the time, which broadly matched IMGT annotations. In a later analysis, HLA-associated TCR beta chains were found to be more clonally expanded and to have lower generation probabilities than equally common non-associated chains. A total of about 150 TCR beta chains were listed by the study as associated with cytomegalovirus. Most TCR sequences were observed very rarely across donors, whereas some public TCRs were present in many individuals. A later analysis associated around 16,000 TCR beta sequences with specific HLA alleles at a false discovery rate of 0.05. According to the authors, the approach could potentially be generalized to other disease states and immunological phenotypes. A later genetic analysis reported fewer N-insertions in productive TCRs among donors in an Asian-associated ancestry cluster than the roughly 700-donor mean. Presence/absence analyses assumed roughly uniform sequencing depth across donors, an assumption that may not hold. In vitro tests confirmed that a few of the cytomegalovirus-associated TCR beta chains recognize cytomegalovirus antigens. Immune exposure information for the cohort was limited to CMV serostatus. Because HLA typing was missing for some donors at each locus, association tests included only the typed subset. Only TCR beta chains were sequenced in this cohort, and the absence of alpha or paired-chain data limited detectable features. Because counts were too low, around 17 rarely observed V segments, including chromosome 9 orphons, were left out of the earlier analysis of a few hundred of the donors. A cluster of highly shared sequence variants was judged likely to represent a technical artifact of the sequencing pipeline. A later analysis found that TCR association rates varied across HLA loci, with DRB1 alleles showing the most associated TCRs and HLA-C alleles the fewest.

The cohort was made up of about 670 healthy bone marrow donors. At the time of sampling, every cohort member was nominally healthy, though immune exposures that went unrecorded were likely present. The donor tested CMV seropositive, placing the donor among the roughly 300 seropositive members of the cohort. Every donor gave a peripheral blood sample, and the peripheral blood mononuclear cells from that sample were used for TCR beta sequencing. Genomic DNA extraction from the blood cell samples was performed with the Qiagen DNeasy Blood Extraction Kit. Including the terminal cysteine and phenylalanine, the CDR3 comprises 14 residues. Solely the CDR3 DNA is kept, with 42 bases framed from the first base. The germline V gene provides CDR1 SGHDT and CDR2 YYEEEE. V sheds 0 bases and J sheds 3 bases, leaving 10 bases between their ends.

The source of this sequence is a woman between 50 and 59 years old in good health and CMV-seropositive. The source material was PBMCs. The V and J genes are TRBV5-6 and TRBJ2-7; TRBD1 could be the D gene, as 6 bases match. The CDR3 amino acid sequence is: CASSLEGHYYEQYF. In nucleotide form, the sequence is TGTGCCAGCAGCTTGGAGGGACACTACTACGAGCAGTACTTC.